The rows below give T cell receptor beta chains drawn from one sample of a study of T cell repertoires in cytomegalovirus infection. TCRdb called the reads again in MiXCR, with one record for every CDR3 protein. Among 350,000 to 450,000 distinct CDR3 sequences listed, approximately 18% were seen once. Sequenced: PBMCs. The receptors stem from a human donor in good health (CMV status not recorded). Some clones in this sample may be carry-over from other donors' samples. CDR3s include the opening cysteine and the closing phenylalanine or tryptophan. The order of the fields is V gene, J gene, CDR3 protein.

v_gene: TRBV28; j_gene: TRBJ2-5; CDR3aa: CASSSLSQTGRETQYF
v_gene: TRBV27; j_gene: TRBJ2-7; CDR3aa: CASSLRQPSPYEQYF
v_gene: TRBV7-8; j_gene: TRBJ2-1; CDR3aa: CASSLTVSRSYNEQFF
v_gene: TRBV7-2; j_gene: TRBJ2-3; CDR3aa: CASSLAARRGPDTQYF
v_gene: TRBV7-8; j_gene: TRBJ1-1; CDR3aa: CASSSRQGSTEAFF
v_gene: TRBV20-1; j_gene: TRBJ2-3; CDR3aa: CSASVLAGVADTQYF
v_gene: TRBV6-2/TRBV6-3; j_gene: TRBJ1-2; CDR3aa: CASSWSRRREVF
v_gene: TRBV7-2; j_gene: TRBJ1-2; CDR3aa: CASRKPYGYTF
v_gene: TRBV7-2; j_gene: TRBJ2-5; CDR3aa: CASSRDGGQETQYF
v_gene: TRBV7-2; j_gene: TRBJ2-7; CDR3aa: CASSAGTSGGYEQYF
v_gene: TRBV2; j_gene: TRBJ1-3; CDR3aa: CASSARDTSGNTIYF
v_gene: TRBV15; j_gene: TRBJ1-2; CDR3aa: CATSRDFDTRYYGYTF
v_gene: TRBV29-1; j_gene: TRBJ1-1; CDR3aa: CSGTTQVGTEAFF
v_gene: TRBV12-3/TRBV12-4; j_gene: TRBJ2-2; CDR3aa: CASKGLAAHTGELFF
v_gene: TRBV6-2/TRBV6-3; j_gene: TRBJ2-1; CDR3aa: CASSGNLGNEQFF
v_gene: TRBV7-8; j_gene: TRBJ2-3; CDR3aa: CASSPTRGPTDMQYF
v_gene: TRBV7-2; j_gene: TRBJ2-7; CDR3aa: CASSARGAYRYEQYF
v_gene: TRBV7-2; j_gene: TRBJ2-5; CDR3aa: CASSLDSGPQETQYF
v_gene: TRBV20-1; j_gene: TRBJ2-7; CDR3aa: CSARVSGGYTYEQYF
v_gene: TRBV20-1; j_gene: TRBJ2-1; CDR3aa: CSAPGQGSNEQFF
v_gene: TRBV7-2; j_gene: TRBJ2-7; CDR3aa: CASSLAGGQKTYEQYF
v_gene: TRBV6-1; j_gene: TRBJ2-3; CDR3aa: CASRRDNGADTQYF
v_gene: TRBV9; j_gene: TRBJ2-5; CDR3aa: CASSPRGLANQETQYF
v_gene: TRBV7-9; j_gene: TRBJ1-4; CDR3aa: CASSSVRRAEKLFF
v_gene: TRBV19; j_gene: TRBJ2-1; CDR3aa: CASSIDSSGGFSSYNEQFF
v_gene: TRBV20-1; j_gene: TRBJ2-5; CDR3aa: CSARDERGVETQYF
v_gene: TRBV10-1; j_gene: TRBJ2-1; CDR3aa: CASSETSGVNEQLF
v_gene: TRBV6-2/TRBV6-3; j_gene: TRBJ1-5; CDR3aa: CASSHPGEPQHF
v_gene: TRBV20-1; j_gene: TRBJ1-6; CDR3aa: CSARVGGSDSPLHF
v_gene: TRBV27; j_gene: TRBJ1-6; CDR3aa: CASSVTGPNSPLHF
v_gene: TRBV2; j_gene: TRBJ2-5; CDR3aa: CARGIGRTQYF
v_gene: TRBV20-1; j_gene: TRBJ2-1; CDR3aa: CSARDLPGTYNEQFF
v_gene: TRBV7-6; j_gene: TRBJ1-5; CDR3aa: CASSQGIAGNQPQHF
v_gene: TRBV20-1; j_gene: TRBJ2-2; CDR3aa: CSARFLAGRHTGELFF
v_gene: TRBV7-8; j_gene: TRBJ2-5; CDR3aa: CASSRSGRRETQYF
v_gene: TRBV6-4; j_gene: TRBJ2-7; CDR3aa: CASSDGERDRYEQYF
v_gene: TRBV10-3; j_gene: TRBJ2-7; CDR3aa: CATSSPTGAVEEQYF
v_gene: TRBV6-2/TRBV6-3; j_gene: TRBJ2-2; CDR3aa: CASSYSSWSTGELFF
v_gene: TRBV10-3; j_gene: TRBJ2-7; CDR3aa: CAISELGMYEQYF
v_gene: TRBV6-5; j_gene: TRBJ2-1; CDR3aa: CASSRRGSGGLNNEQFF
v_gene: TRBV7-2; j_gene: TRBJ1-4; CDR3aa: CASSLGYTNEKLFF
v_gene: TRBV6-2/TRBV6-3; j_gene: TRBJ2-7; CDR3aa: CASSTPGQGRYEQYF
v_gene: TRBV12-3/TRBV12-4; j_gene: TRBJ2-7; CDR3aa: CASTSGTGSTYEQYF
v_gene: TRBV4-1; j_gene: TRBJ1-2; CDR3aa: CASRGVGMRGYTF
v_gene: TRBV7-2; j_gene: TRBJ1-2; CDR3aa: CASSSRGLGPYGYTF
v_gene: TRBV5-4; j_gene: TRBJ1-4; CDR3aa: CASSFRGGSEKLFF
v_gene: TRBV6-5; j_gene: TRBJ2-1; CDR3aa: CASTRHARTNEQFF
v_gene: TRBV19; j_gene: TRBJ2-1; CDR3aa: CASSSMLTRSNEQFF
v_gene: TRBV10-3; j_gene: TRBJ1-1; CDR3aa: CAISPGGDTEAFF
v_gene: TRBV7-8; j_gene: TRBJ2-7; CDR3aa: CASSLSREDSYEQYF
v_gene: TRBV4-1; j_gene: TRBJ1-2; CDR3aa: CASSHPGAKGYTF
v_gene: TRBV4-1; j_gene: TRBJ2-5; CDR3aa: CASSRLTFQETQYF
v_gene: TRBV12-3/TRBV12-4; j_gene: TRBJ2-7; CDR3aa: CASSSGEQQYF
v_gene: TRBV7-9; j_gene: TRBJ2-5; CDR3aa: CASSWEGRETQYF
v_gene: TRBV5-4; j_gene: TRBJ2-1; CDR3aa: CASSPSGRTPLRTYNEQFF
v_gene: TRBV20-1; j_gene: TRBJ2-1; CDR3aa: CSASSEYNEQFF
v_gene: TRBV4-1; j_gene: TRBJ2-3; CDR3aa: CASGVKRGTDTQYF
v_gene: TRBV19; j_gene: TRBJ1-1; CDR3aa: CASSGRRGGGTEAFF
v_gene: TRBV19; j_gene: TRBJ2-7; CDR3aa: CASTPTGGIYEQYF
v_gene: TRBV20-1; j_gene: TRBJ2-5; CDR3aa: CSAPLVGAGVETQYF